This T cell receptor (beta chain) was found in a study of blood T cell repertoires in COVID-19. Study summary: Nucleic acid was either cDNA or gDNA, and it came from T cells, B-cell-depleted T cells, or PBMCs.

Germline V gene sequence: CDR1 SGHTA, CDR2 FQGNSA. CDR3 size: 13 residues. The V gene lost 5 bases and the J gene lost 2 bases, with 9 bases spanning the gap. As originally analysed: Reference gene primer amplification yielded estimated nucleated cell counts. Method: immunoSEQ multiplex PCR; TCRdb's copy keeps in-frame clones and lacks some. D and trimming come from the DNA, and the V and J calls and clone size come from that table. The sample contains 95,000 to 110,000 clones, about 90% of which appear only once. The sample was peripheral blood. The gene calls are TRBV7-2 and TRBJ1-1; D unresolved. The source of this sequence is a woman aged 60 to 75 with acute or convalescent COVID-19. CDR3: CASSGSINTEAFF. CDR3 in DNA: TGTGCCAGCAGCGGCAGTATTAACACTGAAGCTTTCTTT.